The clone carrying this TCR beta chain was seen only a few times. This library used 300 to 500 ng RNA and molecular barcoded adaptors spanning alpha/delta and beta/gamma chains. A single record per CDR3 protein comes from TCRdb applying MiXCR to the reads. Of some 80,000 distinct CDR3 sequences listed, 10% to 15% are singletons. Sampling of bone marrow took place during active disease in every patient. The data originate from a study of read filtering for tumor transcriptome and immune sequencing. Study-level background: Under ten patients were R-ISS I, some 15 were R-ISS II, 7 were R-ISS III. TCR-mapped reads were about 4 to 10.27 million with IR-seq versus roughly 75 to 1,300 with RNA-seq.

Deletions cut 0 bases from V and 2 bases from J, with 13 bases between. The CDR3 contains 15 residues. Germline V gene lookup returns CDR1 DFQATT and CDR2 SNEGSKA (reference sequence). Material for sequencing was a population of CD138-negative cells sorted from bone marrow. The chain carries TRBV20-1 and TRBJ2-5; D uncertain. This receptor was taken from a donor at least 40 years old with multiple myeloma. The CDR3 nucleotides read TGCAGTGCTAGAGATTGGGAAACAAGGCAAGAGACCCAGTACTTC. Translated, it gives CSARDWETRQETQYF.